The entry below gives a single T cell receptor beta chain sequence along with its context. Its cognate antigen has yet to be identified. No base quality values were provided; no much bigger clone lies one nucleotide off. These data are taken from a study of blood T cell repertoires in COVID-19 (TCRdb year 2020). Turning to the overall study: Samples covering the acute and convalescent phases of COVID-19 were provided by collaborators in the United States, Italy and Spain. The material from the prospective study consisted of cDNA or gDNA derived from T cells, B-cell-depleted T cells, or PBMCs. Deeply sampled blood TCRbeta repertoires from subjects exposed to, actively infected with, or recovered from COVID-19 were included in the dataset. The repertoires were made available in a free public database intended to serve as a resource for research on the immune response to SARS-CoV-2. The samples were drawn from the first 160 participants of the ongoing ImmuneRACE study and from 1,254 subjects provided by 6 global collaborators. The sample metadata nearly always contained a de-identified subject ID, COVID-19 status, age in years and sex. HLA class I and class II types, where available, came from metadata supplied by the sample provider rather than from assay-based typing.

Each collaborating institution followed its own protocols to collect whole blood in K2EDTA tubes. For TCRbeta analysis, collaborators shipped samples as frozen whole blood, isolated PBMCs, or DNA extracted from either of those sample types. The research as a whole found: Clinical and demographic metadata were provided uncurated, with the amount varying by source and participant.

The CDR3, from cysteine to phenylalanine, totals 13 residues. Left in the record is the CDR3 DNA by itself, 39 bases read in frame from the first base. V and J lose 7 bases and 10 bases, and a span of 14 bases separates them. The immunoSEQ Assay, a bias-controlled multiplex PCR, was used to amplify TCRbeta CDR3 regions from genomic DNA. As for the authors' bioinformatics: Nucleated cell counts per sample were estimated from amplification of reference gene primers within the assay. Sequence reads were collapsed and filtered to measure the absolute abundance of every unique TCRbeta CDR3 rearrangement. Productive Simpson clonality was computed per sample as the square root of Simpson's diversity index over productive rearrangements. TCRdb mirrors the immuneACCESS table, restricted to in-frame sequences. Some clones are absent from its copies; in checked studies, under half trace to an unresolved V gene, and the reason for the others is unknown. The V and J calls and clone size are taken from that table; D and trimming were inferred from the DNA. The sample table records just under 150,000 clones; 80% to 90% of these occur just once. Together, the top ten hold 8.5% to 9% of the sample.

Sample: peripheral blood. The chain is assembled from TRBV12-3 or TRBV12-4 and TRBJ1-6; a tentative D match to TRBD1 spans 5 bases. The clonotype comes from a woman between 50 and 59 years old with active or convalescent COVID-19. CDR3 sequence: CASTQSRESPLHF. The sequence in DNA is TGTGCCAGCACCCAGTCCAGGGAATCACCCCTCCACTTT.